The rows below give T cell receptor beta chains drawn from one sample of a study of shared clonotypes between healthy human individuals. Assay: immunoSEQ multiplex PCR; the TCRdb copy retains only in-frame clones and omits some. Here the sample spans around 640,000 clones, 95% to 96% being singletons. Sequenced material: naive CD8+ T cells sorted from blood. Receptors originate from a woman in her twenties or thirties in good health. Each CDR3 is given with its conserved first and last residue. A D gene is named only where the DNA matches it firmly. Some rows have no size entry. The others give once, few or many, or a class for an expanded clone.

once,.,TRBV6-1,TRBJ2-1,TGTGCCAGCAGTGTTGAGGGTCTAGCCCCCCACAATGAGCAGTTCTTC,CASSVEGLAPHNEQFF
.,.,TRBV7-1,TRBJ2-1,TGTGCCAGCAGCGCAGGGGGACGCGACAGGGGGCAACTAGCGGGAGCTCCCTACTACAATGAGCAGTTCTTC,CASSAGGRDRGQLAGAPYYNEQFF
.,.,TRBV11-2,TRBJ2-5,TGTGCCAGCAGCTTAGAACGAGAGGGGAGCGGATCCCAAGAGACCCAGTACTTC,CASSLEREGSGSQETQYF
few,.,TRBV30,TRBJ1-1,TGTGCCTGGAGTGTAGGGGGGAACACTGAAGCTTTCTTT,CAWSVGGNTEAFF
few,TRBD1,TRBV27,TRBJ1-4,TGTGCCAGCAGTTTATCGAACAGGGGCGGTAATGAAAAACTGTTTTTT,CASSLSNRGGNEKLFF
.,TRBD2,TRBV27,TRBJ2-2,TGTGCCAGCGCAAGCGGAACTAGCGGGAGTGGCGGGGAGCTGTTTTTT,CASASGTSGSGGELFF
.,.,TRBV11-1,TRBJ2-7,TGTGCCAGCAGCTTAGGTGGGGCTACCTACGAGCAGTACTTC,CASSLGGATYEQYF
.,TRBD1,TRBV11-2,TRBJ2-7,TGTGCCAGCAGCTTAGGCACAGGGGGCGGCTACGAGCAGTACTTC,CASSLGTGGGYEQYF
.,.,TRBV2,TRBJ2-7,TGTGCCAGCAATTTAAAGGACAAATATTCTCCCTACGAGCAGTACTTC,CASNLKDKYSPYEQYF
.,TRBD1,TRBV18,TRBJ1-2,TGTGCCAGCTCACCGGACAGGGGCGCAAACTATGGCTACACCTTC,CASSPDRGANYGYTF
.,TRBD2,TRBV29-1,TRBJ2-3,TGCAGCGTTGCAACTAGCGGGGTTACAGATACGCAGTATTTT,CSVATSGVTDTQYF
few,.,TRBV18,TRBJ1-2,TGTGCCAGCTCACCAATCAAAGGACTGGAGGAATATGGCTACACCTTC,CASSPIKGLEEYGYTF
.,.,TRBV29-1,TRBJ1-1,TGCAGCGTTCCAGAAGTTGACGGATTGAACACTGAAGCTTTCTTT,CSVPEVDGLNTEAFF
.,.,TRBV6-6,TRBJ2-2,TGTGCCAGCAGTGAGGAGATCCGGGAGCTGTTTTTT,CASSEEIRELFF
.,.,TRBV4-1,TRBJ2-5,TGCGCCAGCAGCCAAGGGTGGACGGCGCGGGAGACCCAGTACTTC,CASSQGWTARETQYF
.,.,TRBV9,TRBJ2-1,TGTGCCAGCAGCGCATCCGGGACTCCAATGAATGAGCAGTTCTTC,CASSASGTPMNEQFF
.,.,TRBV28,TRBJ2-7,TGTGCCAGCAGTTTTCGAATTAGCTCCTACGAGCAGTACTTC,CASSFRISSYEQYF
.,.,TRBV27,TRBJ1-1,TGTGCCAGCAGGGGGCGGTCGAACACTGAAGCTTTCTTT,CASRGRSNTEAFF
.,TRBD2,TRBV5-1,TRBJ2-7,TGCGCCAGCAGCCGAGGACTAGCGGGAGGGCTTATAAGGGACGAGCAGTACTTC,CASSRGLAGGLIRDEQYF
once,.,TRBV7-2,TRBJ2-3,TGTGCCAGCAGCTTAGGGGGGCGGGGAAGCTACACAGATACGCAGTATTTT,CASSLGGRGSYTDTQYF
.,TRBD1,TRBV19,TRBJ2-7,TGTGCCAGTAGTCCGGACAGGGACCGTCACGAGCAGTACTTC,CASSPDRDRHEQYF
once,.,TRBV7-2,TRBJ2-7,TGTGCCAGCAGCTTAGGGACTACCTACGAGCAGTACTTC,CASSLGTTYEQYF
.,.,TRBV18,TRBJ2-7,TGTGCCAGCTCACAATCGTGGATACCCTACGAGCAGTACTTC,CASSQSWIPYEQYF
once,TRBD2,TRBV9,TRBJ2-1,TGTGCCAGCAGCGTAGACCCCGGGACTAGCGGGAGAAGTGAGCAGTTCTTC,CASSVDPGTSGRSEQFF
.,TRBD2,TRBV5-1,TRBJ2-1,TGCGCCAGCAGCTTGGGGGTGGGCGGGAGGCCCTCAAGGGAGCAGTTCTTC,CASSLGVGGRPSREQFF
once,.,TRBV4-1,TRBJ2-3,TGCGCCAGCAGCCAGAACTCCAGAGATACGCAGTATTTT,CASSQNSRDTQYF
.,.,TRBV28,TRBJ2-7,TGTGCCAGCAGTTTAGGGGCAGTAGGGGGACTCGGGCAGTACTTC,CASSLGAVGGLGQYF
.,.,TRBV28,TRBJ2-2,TGTGCCAGCAGTACGCTTTCCACCACCGGGGAGCTGTTTTTT,CASSTLSTTGELFF
few,.,TRBV27,TRBJ1-2,TGTGCCAGCGGGGCGGGGTTAGGCTACACCTTC,CASGAGLGYTF
.,.,TRBV27,TRBJ2-3,TGTGCCAGCAGTGCTGTTAGCACAGATACGCAGTATTTT,CASSAVSTDTQYF
.,.,TRBV19,TRBJ2-7,TGTGCCAGTAGTATAAGGTGGTTGGGCGTTGGCGAGCAGTACTTC,CASSIRWLGVGEQYF
.,.,TRBV7-9,TRBJ2-7,TGTGCCAGCAGCTTAGGCAGGGGTTCGTACGAGCAGTACTTC,CASSLGRGSYEQYF
.,TRBD1,TRBV30,TRBJ1-3,TGTGCCTGGAGTGTACCGAAGGGGACAGGGTCTTTCTCTGGAAACACCATATATTTT,CAWSVPKGTGSFSGNTIYF
.,TRBD2,TRBV7-4,TRBJ2-7,TGTGCCAGCAGCTTGACTAGCGATAACGAGCAGTACTTC,CASSLTSDNEQYF
.,.,TRBV30,TRBJ2-7,TGTGCCTTGTTGGCAGGGTCAGCCTACGAGCAGTACTTC,CALLAGSAYEQYF
.,.,TRBV28,TRBJ2-4,TGTGCCAGCAGTTACGGGGACGCCCTAGCCAAAAACATTCAGTACTTC,CASSYGDALAKNIQYF
.,.,TRBV28,TRBJ2-7,TGTGCCAGCAGTTTAGGCGCTTCCTACGAGCAGTACTTC,CASSLGASYEQYF
once,.,TRBV5-1,TRBJ2-7,TGCGCCAGCAGCTTGAGTGCTAGCAGTGTATCTGAGCAGTACTTC,CASSLSASSVSEQYF
once,TRBD1,TRBV5-1,TRBJ2-7,TGCGCCAGCAGCCAAGGGACAGGGGGGAACTACGAGCAGTACTTC,CASSQGTGGNYEQYF
.,TRBD2,TRBV11-2,TRBJ2-7,TGTGCCAGCAGCTACTTAGCGGGAGGGCCGTACGAGCAGTACTTC,CASSYLAGGPYEQYF
once,TRBD2,TRBV10-2,TRBJ2-7,TGCGCCAGCAGTGGGGGGACTAGTAGGACCCACGAGCAGTACTTC,CASSGGTSRTHEQYF
once,TRBD1,TRBV28,TRBJ2-4,TGTGCCAGCAGTCCCTCCGGGACAGGGGCAAAATTAGCCAAAAACATTCAGTACTTC,CASSPSGTGAKLAKNIQYF
.,TRBD1,TRBV7-9,TRBJ1-2,TGTGCCAGCAGCCCACGACAGGGGGCAATCTATGGCTACACCTTC,CASSPRQGAIYGYTF
.,.,TRBV19,TRBJ2-6,TGTGCCAGTAGTCCGCGGTCGGTCGACGGGGCCAACGTCCTGACTTTC,CASSPRSVDGANVLTF
.,.,TRBV15,TRBJ1-5,TGTGCCACCAGCTTATGGTCGCATCAGCCCCAGCATTTT,CATSLWSHQPQHF
.,.,TRBV27,TRBJ2-7,TGTGCCAGCAGTTTCGGACAACCCTACGAGCAGTACTTC,CASSFGQPYEQYF
once,.,TRBV5-6,TRBJ2-7,TGTGCCAGCAGCCCCGGGTTCGCCTACGAGCAGTACTTC,CASSPGFAYEQYF
.,.,TRBV18,TRBJ1-1,TGTGCCAGCTCACCCCCAGTACAATCCGGCACTGAAGCTTTCTTT,CASSPPVQSGTEAFF
.,.,TRBV13,TRBJ1-3,TGTGCCAGCAGCCCTATAACGGACGTTGGAAACACCATATATTTT,CASSPITDVGNTIYF
.,.,TRBV6-1,TRBJ1-1,TGTGCCACCACACTTGGGGGCATAGGGGCTTTCTTT,CATTLGGIGAFF
.,TRBD2,TRBV7-9,TRBJ2-1,TGTGCCAGCACCGAAGAGGAGGCTAGCGGGAGTAATGAGCAGTTCTTC,CASTEEEASGSNEQFF
.,TRBD2,TRBV6-1,TRBJ2-1,TGTGGGACGGATTACTTCGGGGCGGGAGGCAATGAGCAGTTCTTC,CGTDYFGAGGNEQFF
.,TRBD2,TRBV27,TRBJ2-5,TGTGCCAGCAGTTTAGGGACTAGCGGGAGAGGGACCCAGTACTTC,CASSLGTSGRGTQYF
.,.,TRBV7-8,TRBJ2-7,TGTGCCAGCAGCCCCTCCGAAGACTACGAGCAGTACTTC,CASSPSEDYEQYF